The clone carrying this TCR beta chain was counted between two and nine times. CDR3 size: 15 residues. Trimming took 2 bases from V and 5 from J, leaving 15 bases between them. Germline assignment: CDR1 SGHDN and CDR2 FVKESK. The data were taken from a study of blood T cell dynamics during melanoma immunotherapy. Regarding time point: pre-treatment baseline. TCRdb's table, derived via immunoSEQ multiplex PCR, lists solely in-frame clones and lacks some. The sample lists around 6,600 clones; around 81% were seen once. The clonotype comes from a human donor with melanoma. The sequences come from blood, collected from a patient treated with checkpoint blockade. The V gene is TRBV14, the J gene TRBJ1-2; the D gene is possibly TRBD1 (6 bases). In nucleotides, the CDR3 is TGTGCCAGCAGCCAAAAGCCAGGGGATGGGTATGGCTACACCTTC. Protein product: CASSQKPGDGYGYTF.